This TCR beta chain was recovered during a study of blood T cells in healthy people across ages. Study context: Template switching picked up about one barcoded beta molecule for each two T cells.

The second PCR ran about 6 to 12 cycles with a sample-barcoded 5' primer and J-beta primers. TCRdb processed the 5' RACE reads anew with MiXCR; each CDR3 protein has one entry. The sample lists around 870,000 distinct CDR3 sequences; 25% to 30% were seen once. Trimming removed 0 bases from V and 5 bases from J; junction bases left unmatched: 7. CDR3 length equals 18 residues. The germline CDR1 and CDR2 sequences are MNHEY and SVGEGT. Study-level results: Getting older went along with TCR beta diversity per million T cells dropping roughly linearly.

Note on this clonotype: Its specificity is not known.

Samples each had at least 6 micrograms of total RNA extracted. The chain is built from TRBV6-2 or TRBV6-3 and TRBJ2-1; 13 bases map to TRBD2. This TCR was sampled from a woman aged 80 or older in good health. Material: blood. Here the CDR3 reads CASSYSTSGRAADNEQFF. The CDR3 bases are TGTGCCAGCAGTTACTCTACTAGCGGGAGGGCCGCGGACAATGAGCAGTTCTTC.